This T cell receptor beta chain stems from a study of blood T cell repertoires in COVID-19. Overall study: The cDNA or gDNA used as material had been derived from T cells, B-cell-depleted T cells, or PBMCs.

This CDR3 spans 15 amino acids. V trimming: 6 bases; J trimming: 3 bases; junction bases outside the gene matches: 8. Germline CDR1 and CDR2: SGHAT and FQNNGV. TCRdb's table, derived via immunoSEQ multiplex PCR, lists solely in-frame clones and lacks some. The profile covers about 150,000 clones, with approximately 88% appearing a single time and 5.2% taken by the ten largest. This receptor was taken from a man aged 65 to 85 who had been exposed to COVID-19. The material sequenced was PBMCs or T cells enriched from blood (not recorded which). V and J are TRBV11-2 and TRBJ2-7, with 10 nucleotides matching TRBD1. The CDR3 coding sequence is TGTGCCAGCAGGTCGACAGGGGGCGCGATCTACGAGCAGTACTTC. Protein product: CASRSTGGAIYEQYF.